This entry features one TCR beta chain sequence. Other nucleotide sequences in the sample specify the same CDR3. With 2 bases clipped from V and 6 bases from J, the junction kept 6 bases outside the gene matches. Germline lookup yields CDR1 MNHEY and CDR2 SVGAGI. CDR3 length: 14 amino acids. The entry originates in a study of cytomegalovirus exposure and HLA in healthy donors. The study ran its PCR with 60 Vbeta and 13 Jbeta primers. Clones were read by immunoSEQ multiplex PCR, and TCRdb kept only the in-frame ones, dropping some. The sample includes about 69,000 clones, 60% to 80% of them seen just once.

The chain couples TRBV6-5 to TRBJ2-7, with TRBD1 matching over 8 bases. This clonotype was sampled from a woman in her twenties or thirties in good health and CMV-seropositive. Sequenced: PBMCs. CDR3 DNA: TGTGCCAGCAGTTACGACAGGGGTACAACCGAGCAGTACTTC. Its protein product is CASSYDRGTTEQYF.